This T cell receptor beta chain is drawn from a study of blood T cell repertoires in COVID-19. Assay: immunoSEQ multiplex PCR; the TCRdb copy retains only in-frame clones and omits some. Here the sample spans tens of thousands of clones, approximately 84% being singletons. V lost 0 bases and J 0 bases, leaving 4 bases between the germline ends. Germline CDR1 and CDR2: SGHRS and YFSETQ. The CDR3 consists of 13 residues. V is TRBV5-1 and J is TRBJ2-7, with D hard to call. The sequence was collected from a human donor in a cohort sampled during active COVID-19. The sample consisted of peripheral blood. The CDR3 spells CASSLGSSYEQYF. CDR3 bases: TGCGCCAGCAGCTTGGGGAGCTCCTACGAGCAGTACTTC.